This T cell receptor beta chain was sequenced in a study of control samples from healthy donors and cancer patients. This table comes from immunoSEQ multiplex PCR, and its TCRdb copy is limited to in-frame clones, with some not included. Here the sample spans 130,000 or so clones, 91% being singletons. The table lists this clone with a count of one. Other DNA sequences within the sample encode an identical CDR3. The CDR3 sequence is 11 residues long. Germline lookup yields CDR1 KGHSH and CDR2 LQKENI. V shed 6 bases and J shed 2 bases, with 4 bases lying between them. Source material: blood. The clonotype originates from a man between 18 and 35 years old in good health. The chain is built from TRBV18 and TRBJ2-5, with D hard to call. Here the CDR3 reads CASSPQETQYF. CDR3 sequence (DNA): TGTGCCAGCTCGCCTCAAGAGACCCAGTACTTC.